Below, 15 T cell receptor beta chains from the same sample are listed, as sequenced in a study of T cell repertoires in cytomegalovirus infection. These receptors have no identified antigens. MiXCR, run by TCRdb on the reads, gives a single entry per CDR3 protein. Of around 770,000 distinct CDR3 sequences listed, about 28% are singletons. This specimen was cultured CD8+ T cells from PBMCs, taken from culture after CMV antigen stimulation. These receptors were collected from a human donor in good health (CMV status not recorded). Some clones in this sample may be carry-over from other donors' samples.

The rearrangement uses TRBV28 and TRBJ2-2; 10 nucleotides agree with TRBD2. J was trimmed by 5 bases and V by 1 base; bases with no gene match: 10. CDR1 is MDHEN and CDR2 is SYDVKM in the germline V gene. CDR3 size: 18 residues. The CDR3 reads CASSLSASGGPWTGELFF. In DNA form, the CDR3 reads TGTGCCAGCAGTTTATCGGCTAGCGGGGGCCCCTGGACCGGGGAGCTGTTTTTT.

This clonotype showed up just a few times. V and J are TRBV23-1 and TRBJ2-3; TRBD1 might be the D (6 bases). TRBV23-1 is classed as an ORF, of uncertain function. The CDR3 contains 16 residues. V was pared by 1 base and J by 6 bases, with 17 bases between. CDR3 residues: CASSQCRGRTWDTQYF. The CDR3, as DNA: TGCGCCAGCAGTCAATGCAGGGGAAGAACCTGGGATACGCAGTATTTT.

The CDR3 reads CASREGGLGNSPLHF. In nucleotides, the CDR3 is TGTGCCAGCAGGGAGGGGGGGTTGGGTAATTCACCCCTCCACTTT. The V call is TRBV4-2, the J call TRBJ1-6; a weak D match, TRBD1 (6 bases). V lost 6 bases and J 6 bases, leaving 15 bases between the germline ends. The CDR3 runs to 15 residues. Per the germline V gene, CDR1 is LGHNA and CDR2 is YNFKEQ.

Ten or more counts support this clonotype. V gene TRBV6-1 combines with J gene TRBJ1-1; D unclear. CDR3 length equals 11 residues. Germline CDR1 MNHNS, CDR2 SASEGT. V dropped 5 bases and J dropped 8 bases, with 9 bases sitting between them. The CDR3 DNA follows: TGTGCCAGCAGTTTTGGCAGAGAAGCTTTCTTT. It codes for CASSFGREAFF.

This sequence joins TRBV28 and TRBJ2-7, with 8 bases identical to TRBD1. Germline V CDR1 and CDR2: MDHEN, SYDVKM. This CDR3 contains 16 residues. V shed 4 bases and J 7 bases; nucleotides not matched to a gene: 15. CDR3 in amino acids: CASSSRWTGSHGEQYF. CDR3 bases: TGTGCCAGCAGTTCTCGATGGACAGGGTCCCATGGGGAGCAGTACTTC.

This CDR3 reads CASSLAVGVNTEAFF. For the CDR3, the DNA is TGTGCCAGCAGCCTGGCGGTAGGGGTAAACACTGAAGCTTTCTTT. The chain uses TRBV7-9 and TRBJ1-1, with D possibly matching TRBD1 (5 bases). CDR3 size: 15 residues. V was trimmed by 5 bases and J by 2 bases, leaving 15 bases between them. CDR1 and CDR2 from the germline V gene are SEHNR and FQNEAQ (reference sequence).

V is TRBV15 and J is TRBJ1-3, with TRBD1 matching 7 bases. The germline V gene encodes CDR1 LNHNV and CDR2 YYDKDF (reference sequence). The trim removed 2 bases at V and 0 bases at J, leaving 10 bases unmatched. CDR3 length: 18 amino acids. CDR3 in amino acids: CATSRLSGGQSSGNTIYF. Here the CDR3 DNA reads TGTGCCACCAGCAGACTCTCTGGGGGACAGAGCTCTGGAAACACCATATATTTT.

In nucleotides, the CDR3 is TGCGCCAGCAGCCCTGACCTCGGCGGACAGGGAGAAAAACTGTTTTTT. Translated, it gives CASSPDLGGQGEKLFF. The V gene is TRBV4-3, the J gene TRBJ1-4; 8 nucleotides match TRBD1. CDR3 size: 16 residues. Germline V lookup: CDR1 LGHNA, CDR2 YSLEER. Trimming removed 4 bases from V and 8 bases from J; junction bases left unmatched: 12.

CDR3 sequence (DNA): TGTGCCAGCAGAGTGCGCGTAGCGGGGCATTTCCAAGAGACCCAGTACTTC. It codes for CASRVRVAGHFQETQYF. The rearrangement joins TRBV2 to TRBJ2-5; 8 bases align to TRBD2. J gave up 1 base and V 6 bases, and 13 bases lay outside the gene matches. Germline loops: CDR1 SNHLY, CDR2 FYNNEI. The CDR3 covers 17 residues.

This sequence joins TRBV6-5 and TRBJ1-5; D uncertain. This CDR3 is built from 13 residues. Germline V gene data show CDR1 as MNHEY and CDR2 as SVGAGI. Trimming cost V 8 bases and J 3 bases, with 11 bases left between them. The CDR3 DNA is TGTGCCAGCTCCGGACGGATCAATCAGCCCCAGCATTTT. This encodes CASSGRINQPQHF.

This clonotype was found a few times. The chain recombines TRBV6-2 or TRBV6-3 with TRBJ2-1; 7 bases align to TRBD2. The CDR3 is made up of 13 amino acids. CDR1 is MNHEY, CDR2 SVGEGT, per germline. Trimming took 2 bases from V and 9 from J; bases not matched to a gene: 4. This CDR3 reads CASSYAGVGEQFF. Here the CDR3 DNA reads TGTGCCAGCAGTTACGCGGGGGTGGGTGAGCAGTTCTTC.

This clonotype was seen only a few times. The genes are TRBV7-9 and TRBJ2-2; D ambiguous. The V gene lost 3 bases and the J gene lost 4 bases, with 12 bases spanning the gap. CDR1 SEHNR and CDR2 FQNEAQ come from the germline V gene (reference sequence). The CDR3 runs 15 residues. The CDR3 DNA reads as TGTGCCAGCAGCTTCGAGTGGGTCGGCACCGGGGAGCTGTTTTTT. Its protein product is CASSFEWVGTGELFF. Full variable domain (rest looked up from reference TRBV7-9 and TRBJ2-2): DTGVSQNPRHKITKRGQNVTFRCDPISEHNRLYWYRQTLGQGPEFLTYFQNEAQLEKSRLLSDRFSAERPKGSFSTLEIQRTEQGDSAMYLCASSFEWVGTGELFFGEGSRLTVL.

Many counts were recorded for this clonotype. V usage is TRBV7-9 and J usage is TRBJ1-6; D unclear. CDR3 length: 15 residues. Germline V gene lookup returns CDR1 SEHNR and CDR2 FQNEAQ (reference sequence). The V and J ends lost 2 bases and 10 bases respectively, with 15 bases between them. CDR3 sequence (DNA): TGTGCCAGCAGCTTAACTGAGGCACTGGGGTCACCCCTCCACTTT. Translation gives CASSLTEALGSPLHF.

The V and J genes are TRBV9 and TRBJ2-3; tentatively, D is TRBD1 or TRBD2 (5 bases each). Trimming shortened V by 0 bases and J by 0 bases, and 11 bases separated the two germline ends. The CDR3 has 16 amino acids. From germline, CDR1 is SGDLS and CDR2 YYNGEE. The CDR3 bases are TGTGCCAGCAGCGTAGTCGTGGGGGTGAGCACAGATACGCAGTATTTT. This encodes CASSVVVGVSTDTQYF. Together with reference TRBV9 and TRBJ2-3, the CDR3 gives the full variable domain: DSGVTQTPKHLITATGQRVTLRCSPRSGDLSVYWYQQSLDQGLQFLIQYYNGEERAKGNILERFSAQQFPDLHSELNLSSLELGDSALYFCASSVVVGVSTDTQYFGPGTRLTVL.

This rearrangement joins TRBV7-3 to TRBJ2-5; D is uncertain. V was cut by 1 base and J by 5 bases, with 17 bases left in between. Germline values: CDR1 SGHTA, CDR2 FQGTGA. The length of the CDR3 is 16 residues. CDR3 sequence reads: CASSLMSVPSEETQYF. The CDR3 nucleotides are TGTGCCAGCAGCTTAATGAGCGTCCCAAGTGAGGAGACCCAGTACTTC.